This TCR beta chain was retrieved from a study of spatial heterogeneity in lung cancer. By share, this clonotype counts as medium-sized. What it binds is not known. Regarding time point: sample taken at primary tumor resection. Study findings and constraints: Expanded intratumoral alpha and beta TCR counts tracked tumor mutation counts.

MiXCR, run by TCRdb on the 5' RACE reads, gives a single entry per CDR3 protein. The sample yields thousands of distinct CDR3 sequences, about 8.7% seen once. V shed 2 bases and J 0 bases; nucleotides not matched to a gene: 3. This CDR3 has 15 amino acids. Looked up from germline, CDR1 is SGHTA and CDR2 is FQGNSA. This clonotype was sampled from a male donor with early-stage non-small cell lung cancer. V gene TRBV7-2 combines with J gene TRBJ2-7; 8 bases map to TRBD2. Sequencing used lung tumor tissue, obtained at surgery. This CDR3 reads CASSLLAGHSYEQYF. CDR3 DNA: TGTGCCAGCAGCTTACTAGCGGGCCACTCCTACGAGCAGTACTTC.